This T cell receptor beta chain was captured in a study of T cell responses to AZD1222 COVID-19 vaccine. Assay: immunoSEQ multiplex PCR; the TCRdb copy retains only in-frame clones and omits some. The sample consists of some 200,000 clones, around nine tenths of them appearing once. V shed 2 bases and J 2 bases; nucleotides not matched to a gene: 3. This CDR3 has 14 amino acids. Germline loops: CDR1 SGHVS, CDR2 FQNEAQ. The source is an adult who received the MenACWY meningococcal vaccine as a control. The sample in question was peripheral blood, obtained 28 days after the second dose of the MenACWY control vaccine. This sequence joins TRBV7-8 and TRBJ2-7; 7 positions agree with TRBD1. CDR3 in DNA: TGTGCCAGCAGCTTAACCGGGACAGCCTACGAGCAGTACTTC. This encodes CASSLTGTAYEQYF.